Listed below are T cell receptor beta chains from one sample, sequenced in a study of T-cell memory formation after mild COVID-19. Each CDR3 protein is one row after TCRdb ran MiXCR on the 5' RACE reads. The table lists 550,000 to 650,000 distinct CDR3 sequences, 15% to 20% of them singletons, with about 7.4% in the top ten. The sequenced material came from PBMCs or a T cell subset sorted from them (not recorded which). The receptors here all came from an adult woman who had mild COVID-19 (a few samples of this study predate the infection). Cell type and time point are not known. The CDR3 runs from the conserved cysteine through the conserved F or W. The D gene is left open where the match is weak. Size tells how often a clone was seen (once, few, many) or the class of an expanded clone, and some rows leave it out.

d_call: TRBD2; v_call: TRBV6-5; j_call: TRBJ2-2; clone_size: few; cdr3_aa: CASSLAGGVTGELFF; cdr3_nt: TGTGCCAGCAGCTTAGCGGGAGGCGTCACCGGGGAGCTGTTTTTT
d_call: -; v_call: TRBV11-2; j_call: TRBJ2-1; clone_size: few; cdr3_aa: CASSLATGTKARLF; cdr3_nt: TGTGCCAGCAGCTTGGCCACCGGGACCAAAGCCAGGCTCTTC
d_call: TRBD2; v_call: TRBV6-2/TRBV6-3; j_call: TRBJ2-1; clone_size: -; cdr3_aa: CASVPLLLAGVGSEQFF; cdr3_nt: TGTGCCAGCGTACCCCTTCTCCTAGCGGGAGTTGGTAGTGAGCAGTTCTTC
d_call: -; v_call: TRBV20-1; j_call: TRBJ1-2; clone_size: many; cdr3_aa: CSATGNRNYGYTF; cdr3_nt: TGCAGTGCTACAGGGAATCGGAACTATGGCTACACCTTC
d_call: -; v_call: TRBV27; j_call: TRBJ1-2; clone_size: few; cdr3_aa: CASSRIPQGARQDYGYTF; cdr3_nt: TGTGCCAGCTCTAGGATCCCACAGGGTGCGAGGCAGGACTATGGCTACACCTTC
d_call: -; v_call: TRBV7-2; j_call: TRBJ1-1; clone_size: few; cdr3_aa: CASSLGVTLLNTEAFF; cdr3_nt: TGTGCCAGCAGCTTGGGGGTTACCCTACTGAACACTGAAGCTTTCTTT
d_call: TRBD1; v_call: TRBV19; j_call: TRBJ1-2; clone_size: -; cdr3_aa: CASSIVLTGDHYGYTF; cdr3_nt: TGTGCCAGTAGTATAGTTCTTACAGGGGATCACTATGGCTACACCTTC
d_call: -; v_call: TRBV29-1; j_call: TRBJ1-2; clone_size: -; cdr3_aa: CSAGRQSYGYTF; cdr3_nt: TGCAGCGCCGGGAGACAGAGTTATGGCTACACCTTC
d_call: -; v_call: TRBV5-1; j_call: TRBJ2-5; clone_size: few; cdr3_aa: CASSLGRDQETQYF; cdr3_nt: TGCGCCAGCAGCCTGGGACGGGACCAAGAGACCCAGTACTTC
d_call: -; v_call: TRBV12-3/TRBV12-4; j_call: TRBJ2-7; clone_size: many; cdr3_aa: CASSLRASTYEQYF; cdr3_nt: TGTGCCAGCAGTTTACGTGCCAGTACCTACGAGCAGTACTTC
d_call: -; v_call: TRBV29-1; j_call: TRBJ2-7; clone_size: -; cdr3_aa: CSVETMGDTSYEQYF; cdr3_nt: TGCAGCGTTGAAACTATGGGGGACACCTCCTACGAGCAGTACTTC
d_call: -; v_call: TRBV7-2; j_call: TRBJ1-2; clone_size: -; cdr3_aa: CASSWSRDYGYTF; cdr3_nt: TGTGCCAGCAGCTGGAGCAGGGACTATGGCTACACCTTC
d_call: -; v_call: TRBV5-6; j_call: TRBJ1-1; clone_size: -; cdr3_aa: CASSLDSQNTEAFF; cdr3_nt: TGTGCCAGCAGCTTGGACAGTCAGAACACTGAAGCTTTCTTT
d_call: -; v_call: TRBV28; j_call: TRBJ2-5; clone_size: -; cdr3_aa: CVCQPPNRQTQYF; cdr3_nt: TGTGTGTGCCAGCCCCCTAATCGACAGACCCAGTACTTC
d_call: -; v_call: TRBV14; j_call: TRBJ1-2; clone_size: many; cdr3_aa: CASSRESTGNYGYTF; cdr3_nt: TGTGCCAGCAGCCGAGAATCCACAGGCAACTATGGCTACACCTTC
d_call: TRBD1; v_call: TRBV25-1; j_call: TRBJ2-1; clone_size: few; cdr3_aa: CASSEFSTGNNEQFF; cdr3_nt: TGTGCCAGCAGTGAATTCTCGACAGGGAACAATGAGCAGTTCTTC
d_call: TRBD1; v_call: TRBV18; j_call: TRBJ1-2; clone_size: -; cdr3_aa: CASSPLRDRPYGYTF; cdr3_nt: TGTGCCAGCTCACCACTCCGGGACAGACCCTATGGCTACACCTTC
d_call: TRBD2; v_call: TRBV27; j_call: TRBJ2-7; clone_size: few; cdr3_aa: CASSLSAGGSHYEQYF; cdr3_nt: TGTGCCAGCAGTTTATCTGCGGGAGGGTCCCACTACGAGCAGTACTTC
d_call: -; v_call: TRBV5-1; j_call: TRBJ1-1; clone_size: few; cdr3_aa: CASSLAAGTKAFF; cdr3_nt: TGCGCCAGCAGCTTGGCTGCAGGGACCAAAGCTTTCTTT
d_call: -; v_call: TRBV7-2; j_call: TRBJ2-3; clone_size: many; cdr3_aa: CASSAYTDTQYF; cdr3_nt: TGTGCCAGCAGTGCTTACACAGATACGCAGTATTTT
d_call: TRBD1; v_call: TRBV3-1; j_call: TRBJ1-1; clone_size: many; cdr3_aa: CASSQGPVLGTEGAFF; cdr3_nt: TGTGCCAGCAGCCAAGGGCCGGTTCTGGGGACAGAGGGAGCTTTCTTT
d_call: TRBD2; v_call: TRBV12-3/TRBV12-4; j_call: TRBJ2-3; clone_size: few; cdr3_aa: CASSSTSGRASDTQYF; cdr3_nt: TGTGCCAGCAGTTCGACTAGCGGGAGGGCCAGTGATACGCAGTATTTT
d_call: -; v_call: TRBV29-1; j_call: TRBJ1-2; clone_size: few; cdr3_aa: CSVGKSTPGSGTNYGYTF; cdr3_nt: TGCAGCGTTGGGAAATCAACTCCCGGGAGTGGGACTAACTATGGCTACACCTTC
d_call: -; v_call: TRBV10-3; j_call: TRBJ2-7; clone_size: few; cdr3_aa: CAISENRVSREQYF; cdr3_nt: TGTGCCATCAGTGAGAACAGGGTATCTCGCGAGCAGTACTTC
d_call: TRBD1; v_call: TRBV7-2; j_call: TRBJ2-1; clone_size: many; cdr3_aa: CASSLNRGSGNEQFF; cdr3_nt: TGTGCCAGCAGCTTAAACAGGGGCTCGGGGAATGAGCAGTTCTTC
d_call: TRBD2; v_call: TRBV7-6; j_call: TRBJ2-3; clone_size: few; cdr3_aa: CASSPLAGGPEDTQYF; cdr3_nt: TGTGCCAGCAGCCCCCTAGCGGGGGGGCCCGAGGATACGCAGTATTTT
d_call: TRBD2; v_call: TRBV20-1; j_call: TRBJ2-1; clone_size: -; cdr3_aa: CSARGNLAGVHNEQFF; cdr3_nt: TGCAGTGCTAGAGGGAATCTAGCGGGAGTACACAATGAGCAGTTCTTC
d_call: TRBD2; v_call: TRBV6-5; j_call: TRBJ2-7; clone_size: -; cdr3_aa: CASSYSGGTSGRGPVPAYEQYF; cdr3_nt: TGTGCCAGCAGTTACTCTGGGGGAACTAGCGGGAGAGGCCCGGTCCCTGCCTACGAGCAGTACTTC
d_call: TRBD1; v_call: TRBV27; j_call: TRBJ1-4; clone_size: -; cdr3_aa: CASSPGQGYGEKLFF; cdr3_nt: TGTGCCAGCAGTCCAGGACAGGGGTATGGGGAAAAACTGTTTTTT
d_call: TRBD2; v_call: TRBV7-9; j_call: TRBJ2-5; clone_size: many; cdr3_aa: CASSLVTSGQETQYF; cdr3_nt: TGTGCCAGCAGCTTAGTTACTAGCGGACAAGAGACCCAGTACTTC
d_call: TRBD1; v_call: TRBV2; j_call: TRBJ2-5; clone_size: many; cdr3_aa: CASSRQGASETQYF; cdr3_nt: TGTGCCAGCAGCAGACAGGGGGCATCGGAGACCCAGTACTTC
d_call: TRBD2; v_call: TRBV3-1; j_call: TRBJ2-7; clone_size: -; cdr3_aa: CASSRGLAPYEQYF; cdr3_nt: TGTGCCAGCAGCCGTGGACTAGCGCCCTACGAGCAGTACTTC
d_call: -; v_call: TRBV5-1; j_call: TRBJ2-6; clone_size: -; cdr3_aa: CASSLGSLSGANVLTF; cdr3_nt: TGCGCCAGCAGCTTGGGTAGTTTATCTGGGGCCAACGTCCTGACTTTC
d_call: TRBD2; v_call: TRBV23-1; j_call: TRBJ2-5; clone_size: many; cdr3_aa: CASSRATSGRAEETQYF; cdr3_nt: TGCGCCAGCAGTCGGGCAACTAGCGGGAGGGCAGAGGAGACCCAGTACTTC
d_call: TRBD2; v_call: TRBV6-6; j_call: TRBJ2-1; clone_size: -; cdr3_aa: CASSLTSGSSNEQFF; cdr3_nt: TGTGCCAGCAGCTTGACTAGCGGGAGTTCGAATGAGCAGTTCTTC
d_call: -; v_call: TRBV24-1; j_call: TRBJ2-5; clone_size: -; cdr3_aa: CATSDLPRGAYQETQYF; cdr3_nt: TGTGCCACCAGTGATTTGCCCAGGGGGGCCTACCAAGAGACCCAGTACTTC
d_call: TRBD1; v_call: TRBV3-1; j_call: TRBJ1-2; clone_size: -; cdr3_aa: CASRPDRGGGYTF; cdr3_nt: TGTGCCAGCAGACCCGACAGGGGAGGAGGCTACACCTTC
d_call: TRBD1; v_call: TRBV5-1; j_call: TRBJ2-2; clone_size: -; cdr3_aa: CASSKGQGANTGELFF; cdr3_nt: TGCGCCAGCAGCAAGGGACAGGGGGCCAACACCGGGGAGCTGTTTTTT
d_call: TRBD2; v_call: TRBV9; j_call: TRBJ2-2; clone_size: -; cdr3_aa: CASSVGAGPSSVGELFF; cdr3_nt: TGTGCCAGCAGCGTAGGAGCGGGGCCATCATCAGTCGGGGAGCTGTTTTTT
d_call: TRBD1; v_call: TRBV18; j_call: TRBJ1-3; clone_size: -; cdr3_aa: CASSTNGDRVSGNTIYF; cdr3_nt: TGTGCCAGCTCAACGAACGGGGACAGAGTCTCTGGAAACACCATATATTTT
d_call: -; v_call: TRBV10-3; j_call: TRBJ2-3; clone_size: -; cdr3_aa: CAIRAESTDTQYF; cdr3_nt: TGTGCCATCAGAGCGGAAAGCACAGATACGCAGTATTTT
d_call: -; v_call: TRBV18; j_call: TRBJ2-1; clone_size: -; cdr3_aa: CASSPPTQKVYNEQFF; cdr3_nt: TGTGCCAGCTCACCACCGACGCAGAAGGTTTACAATGAGCAGTTCTTC
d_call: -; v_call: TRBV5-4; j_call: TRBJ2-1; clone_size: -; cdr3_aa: CASSSPTWGRSNEQFF; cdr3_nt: TGTGCCAGCAGCAGCCCTACGTGGGGGCGAAGCAATGAGCAGTTCTTC
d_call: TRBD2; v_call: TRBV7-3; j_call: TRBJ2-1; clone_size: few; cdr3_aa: CASSPSGGWYNEQFF; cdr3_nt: TGTGCCAGCAGCCCCTCGGGAGGGTGGTACAATGAGCAGTTCTTC
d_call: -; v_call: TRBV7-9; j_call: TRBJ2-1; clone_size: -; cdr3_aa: CASSLEGVRMQFF; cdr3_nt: TGTGCCAGCAGCTTAGAGGGGGTAAGGATGCAGTTCTTC
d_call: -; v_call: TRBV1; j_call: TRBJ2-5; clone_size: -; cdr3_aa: CTSSQHRGAQETQYF; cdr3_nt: TGCACCAGCAGCCAGCACCGGGGGGCCCAAGAGACCCAGTACTTC
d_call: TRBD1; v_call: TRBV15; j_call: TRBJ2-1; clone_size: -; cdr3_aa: CATSSGQGATSLFF; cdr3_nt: TGTGCCACCAGCAGCGGACAGGGGGCGACCTCGCTGTTCTTC
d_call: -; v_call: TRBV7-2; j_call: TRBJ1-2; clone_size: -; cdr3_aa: CASSLEQRYGYTF; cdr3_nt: TGTGCCAGCAGCTTAGAACAGCGCTATGGCTACACCTTC